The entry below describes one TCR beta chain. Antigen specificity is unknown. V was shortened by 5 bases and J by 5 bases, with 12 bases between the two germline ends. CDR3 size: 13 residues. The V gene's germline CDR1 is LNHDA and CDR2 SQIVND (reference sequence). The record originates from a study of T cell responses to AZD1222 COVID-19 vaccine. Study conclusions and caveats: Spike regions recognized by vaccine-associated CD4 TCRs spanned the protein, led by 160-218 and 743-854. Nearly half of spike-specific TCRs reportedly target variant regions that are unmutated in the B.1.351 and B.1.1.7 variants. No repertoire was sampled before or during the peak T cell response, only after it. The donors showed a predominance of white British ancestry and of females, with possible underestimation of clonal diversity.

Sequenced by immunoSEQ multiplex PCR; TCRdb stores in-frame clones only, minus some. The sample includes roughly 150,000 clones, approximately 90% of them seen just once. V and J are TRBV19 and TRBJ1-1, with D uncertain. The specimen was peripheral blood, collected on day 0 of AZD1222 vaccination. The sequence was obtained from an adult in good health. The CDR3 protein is CASSPSRETEAFF. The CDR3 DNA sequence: TGTGCCAGTAGTCCCTCCCGGGAGACTGAAGCTTTCTTT.